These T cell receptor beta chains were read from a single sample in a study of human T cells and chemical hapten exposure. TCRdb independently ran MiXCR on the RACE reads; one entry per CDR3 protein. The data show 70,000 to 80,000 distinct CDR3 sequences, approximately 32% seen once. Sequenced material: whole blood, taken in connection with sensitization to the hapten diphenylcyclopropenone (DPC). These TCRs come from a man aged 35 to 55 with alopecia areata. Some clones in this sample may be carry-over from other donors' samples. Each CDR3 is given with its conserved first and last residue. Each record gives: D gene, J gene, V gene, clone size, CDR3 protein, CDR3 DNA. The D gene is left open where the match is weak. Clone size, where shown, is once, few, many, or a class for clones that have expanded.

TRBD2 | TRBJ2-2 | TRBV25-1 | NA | CASSPQGRHSGAANTGELFF | TGTGCCAGCAGTCCACAGGGTAGGCATAGCGGGGCTGCGAACACCGGGGAGCTGTTTTTT
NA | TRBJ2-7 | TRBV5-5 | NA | CASSRDLYEQYF | TGTGCCAGCAGCAGGGACCTTTACGAGCAGTACTTC
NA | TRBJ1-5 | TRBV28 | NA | CASSLGRTGNQPQHF | TGTGCCAGCAGTTTGGGGCGGACTGGCAATCAGCCCCAGCATTTT
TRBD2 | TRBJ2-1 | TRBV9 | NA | CASSAKGLAGYNEQFF | TGTGCCAGCAGCGCCAAGGGACTAGCGGGTTACAATGAGCAGTTCTTC
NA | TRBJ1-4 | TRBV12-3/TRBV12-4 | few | CASSLTDLNEKLFF | TGTGCCAGCAGTTTGACAGACCTTAATGAAAAACTGTTTTTT
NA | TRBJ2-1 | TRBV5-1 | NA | CASSWDLAGRSYNEQFF | TGCGCCAGCAGCTGGGACCTTGCAGGCCGCTCCTACAATGAGCAGTTCTTC
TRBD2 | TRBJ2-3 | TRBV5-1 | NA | CASSGLAGAADTQYF | TGCGCCAGCAGCGGACTAGCGGGAGCAGCAGATACGCAGTATTTT
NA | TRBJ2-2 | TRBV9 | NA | CASSSGLLNTGELFF | TGTGCCAGCAGCTCAGGACTGTTAAACACCGGGGAGCTGTTTTTT
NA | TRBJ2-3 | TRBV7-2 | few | CASSLVAGKDTQYF | TGTGCCAGCAGCTTAGTGGCAGGGAAAGATACGCAGTATTTT
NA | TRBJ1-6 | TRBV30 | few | CAWKISQGLNSPLHF | TGTGCCTGGAAGATATCTCAGGGGCTTAATTCACCCCTCCACTTT
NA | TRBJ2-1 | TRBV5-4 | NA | CASSLVSPPHTEQFF | TGTGCCAGCAGCTTGGTCTCTCCCCCCCACACTGAGCAGTTCTTC
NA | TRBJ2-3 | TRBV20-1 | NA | CSARGRVAATQYF | TGCAGTGCTAGAGGAAGGGTAGCTGCTACGCAGTATTTT
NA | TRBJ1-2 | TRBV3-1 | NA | CASSQEGNYGYTF | TGTGCCAGCAGCCAAGAAGGGAACTATGGCTACACCTTC
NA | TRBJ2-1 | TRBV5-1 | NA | CASSLGLTQYNEQFF | TGCGCCAGCAGCTTGGGCCTAACCCAATACAATGAGCAGTTCTTC
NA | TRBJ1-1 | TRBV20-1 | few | CSARDWGNTEAFF | TGCAGTGCTAGAGATTGGGGGAACACTGAAGCTTTCTTT
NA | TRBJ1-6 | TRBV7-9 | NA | CASSKSSENSPLHF | TGTGCCAGCAGCAAGTCCTCGGAAAATTCACCCCTCCACTTT
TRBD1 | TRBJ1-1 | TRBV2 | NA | CASSGAGDRVNTEAFF | TGTGCCAGCAGTGGGGCGGGCGACAGGGTGAACACTGAAGCTTTCTTT
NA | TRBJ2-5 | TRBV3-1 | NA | CASSQDTVQETQYF | TGTGCCAGCAGCCAAGATACAGTCCAAGAGACCCAGTACTTC
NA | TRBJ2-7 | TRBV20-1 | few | CSARDDRTLDEQYF | TGCAGTGCTAGAGATGACAGGACCCTGGACGAGCAGTACTTC
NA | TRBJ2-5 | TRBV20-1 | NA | CSARAWTSGGGETQYF | TGCAGTGCTAGAGCCTGGACTAGTGGAGGGGGGGAGACCCAGTACTTC
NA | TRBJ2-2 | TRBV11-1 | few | CASTLGPDTGELFF | TGTGCCAGCACCTTAGGACCGGACACCGGGGAGCTGTTTTTT
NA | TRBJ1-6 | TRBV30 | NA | CALSRNSPLHF | TGTGCCTTAAGCCGTAATTCACCCCTCCACTTT
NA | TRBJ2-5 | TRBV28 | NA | CASSSVARETQYF | TGTGCCAGCAGTTCCGTAGCCCGGGAGACCCAGTACTTC
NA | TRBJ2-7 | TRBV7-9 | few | CASSFVSYEQYF | TGTGCCAGCAGCTTTGTAAGCTACGAGCAGTACTTC
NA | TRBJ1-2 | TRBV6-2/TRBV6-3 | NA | CASSYVGNGGYTF | TGTGCCAGCAGTTATGTGGGAAACGGTGGCTACACCTTC
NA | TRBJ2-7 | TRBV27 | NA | CASSSGYEQYF | TGTGCCAGCAGTTCAGGGTACGAGCAGTACTTC
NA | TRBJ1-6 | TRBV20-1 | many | CSARNGDWGPLHF | TGCAGTGCTAGGAACGGGGATTGGGGTCCCCTCCACTTT
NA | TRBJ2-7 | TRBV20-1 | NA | CSARDRGTVSYEQYF | TGCAGTGCTAGAGATCGAGGAACAGTCTCCTACGAGCAGTACTTC
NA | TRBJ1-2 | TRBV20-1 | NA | CSARLVDYGYTF | TGCAGTGCTAGATTGGTGGACTATGGCTACACCTTC
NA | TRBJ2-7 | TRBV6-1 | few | CASSIEGYEQYF | TGTGCCAGCAGCATAGAGGGGTACGAGCAGTACTTC
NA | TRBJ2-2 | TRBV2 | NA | CASRDFSSGELFF | TGTGCCAGCAGGGACTTTAGCTCCGGGGAGCTGTTTTTT
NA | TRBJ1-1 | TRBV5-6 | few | CASSPPLAGPYTEAFF | TGTGCCAGCAGCCCGCCGCTGGCAGGCCCTTACACTGAAGCTTTCTTT
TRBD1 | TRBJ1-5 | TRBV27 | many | CASRIGQGAQPQHF | TGTGCCAGCAGGATCGGACAGGGGGCTCAGCCCCAGCATTTT
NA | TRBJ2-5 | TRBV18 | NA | CASSPGTGSETQYF | TGTGCCAGCTCACCCGGAACAGGGTCGGAGACCCAGTACTTC
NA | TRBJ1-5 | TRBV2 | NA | CASSGGGGTQWQPQHF | TGTGCCAGCAGTGGCGGCGGAGGCACCCAGTGGCAGCCCCAGCATTTT
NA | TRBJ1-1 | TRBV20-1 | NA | CSARDGRTAFYTEAFF | TGCAGTGCTAGAGATGGCAGGACGGCTTTCTACACTGAAGCTTTCTTT
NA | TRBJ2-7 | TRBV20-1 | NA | CSASIQGNEQYF | TGCAGTGCTTCTATCCAAGGAAACGAGCAGTACTTC
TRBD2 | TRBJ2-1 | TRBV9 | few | CASSVGGLAGHNEQFF | TGTGCCAGCAGCGTAGGGGGACTAGCGGGACACAATGAGCAGTTCTTC
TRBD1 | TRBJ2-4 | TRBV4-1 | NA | CASSLQGAQENIQYF | TGCGCCAGCAGCCTTCAGGGGGCTCAGGAAAACATTCAGTACTTC
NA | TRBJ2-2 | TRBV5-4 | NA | CASSHHGMGMNTGELFF | TGTGCCAGCAGCCACCACGGAATGGGCATGAACACCGGGGAGCTGTTTTTT
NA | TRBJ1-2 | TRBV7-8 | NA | CASSLVTGGAYSGYTF | TGTGCCAGCAGCTTAGTTACCGGGGGCGCTTATTCGGGCTACACCTTC
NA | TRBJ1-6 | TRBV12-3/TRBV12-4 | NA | CASSLGFLASSPLHF | TGTGCCAGCAGTTTAGGTTTCTTGGCAAGTTCACCCCTCCACTTT
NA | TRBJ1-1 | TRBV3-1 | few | CASSKVPGANTEAFF | TGTGCCAGCAGTAAGGTTCCGGGGGCGAACACTGAAGCTTTCTTT
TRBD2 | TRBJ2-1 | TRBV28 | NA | CASSSGGEGNEQFF | TGTGCCAGCAGTAGCGGGGGCGAGGGCAATGAGCAGTTCTTC